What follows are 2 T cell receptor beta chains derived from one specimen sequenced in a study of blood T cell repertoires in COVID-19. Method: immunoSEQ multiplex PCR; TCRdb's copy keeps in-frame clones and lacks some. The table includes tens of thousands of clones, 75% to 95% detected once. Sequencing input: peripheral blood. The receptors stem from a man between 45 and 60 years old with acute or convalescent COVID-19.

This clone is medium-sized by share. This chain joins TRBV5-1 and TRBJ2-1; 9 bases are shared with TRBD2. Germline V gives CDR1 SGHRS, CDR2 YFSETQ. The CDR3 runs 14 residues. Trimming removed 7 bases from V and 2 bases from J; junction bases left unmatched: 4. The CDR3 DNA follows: TGCGCCAGCGGGCTAGCGGGGCCCTACAATGAGCAGTTCTTC. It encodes CASGLAGPYNEQFF.

CDR3 coding DNA: TGTGCCAGCAGCCAATGGTGGGGGACAGTTGGCGAGCAGTACTTC. This encodes CASSQWWGTVGEQYF. J is TRBJ2-7 and V is TRBV16; 7 bases are shared with TRBD1. With 1 base clipped from V and 6 bases from J, the junction kept 9 bases outside the gene matches. This CDR3 comprises 15 residues. Per the germline V gene, CDR1 is KGHSY and CDR2 is FQNENV. The full variable domain, rest sourced from reference TRBV16 and TRBJ2-7, is GEEVAQTPKHLVRGEGQKAKLYCAPIKGHSYVFWYQQVLKNEFKFLISFQNENVFDETGMPKERFSAKCLPNSPCSLEIQATKLEDSAVYFCASSQWWGTVGEQYFGPGTRLTVT.